One and the same sample provided the 27 T cell receptor beta chains below, sequenced in a study of early T cells in non-severe SARS-CoV-2 infection. A single record per CDR3 protein comes from TCRdb applying MiXCR to the 5' RACE reads. The sample carries about 97,000 distinct CDR3 sequences, approximately 10% recorded once. The sequences come from whole blood, collected at baseline. The receptors stem from an adult who was a healthcare worker with PCR-confirmed SARS-CoV-2 infection or an uninfected control (not recorded which).

This clonotype was counted only a few times. The chain joins TRBV29-1 to TRBJ2-3; TRBD1 agrees at 9 bases. The germline V gene has CDR1 SQVTM and CDR2 ANQGSEA. The CDR3 length is 14 residues. Trimming removed 3 bases from V and 5 bases from J; junction bases left unmatched: 6. In DNA, the CDR3 is TGCAGCGTTGACCCGGGACAGGGCAAAGATACGCAGTATTTT. This sequence encodes CSVDPGQGKDTQYF.

This clonotype has only a few counts. This rearrangement joins TRBV2 to TRBJ2-7; 11 nucleotides match TRBD2. Germline CDR1 reads SNHLY; CDR2 reads FYNNEI. After removal of 4 bases from V and 5 bases from J, the junction contained 13 bases not matched to a gene. This CDR3 is built from 17 residues. DNA for the CDR3: TGTGCCAGCAGTGGGCCGGGACTAGCGGCCATCCAAGACGAGCAGTACTTC. It specifies CASSGPGLAAIQDEQYF. The full variable domain, completed using reference TRBV2 and TRBJ2-7, is EPEVTQTPSHQVTQMGQEVILRCVPISNHLYFYWYRQILGQKVEFLVSFYNNEISEKSEIFDDQFSVERPDGSNFTLKIRSTKLEDSAMYFCASSGPGLAAIQDEQYFGPGTRLTVT.

This clonotype was detected only a few times. J is TRBJ2-2 and V is TRBV4-2; 8 bases line up with TRBD2. This CDR3 has 16 residues. The V and J ends lost 2 bases and 3 bases, in that order; junction bases with no gene match: 5. Germline CDR1 reads LGHNA; CDR2 reads YNFKEQ. Here the CDR3 DNA reads TGTGCCAGCAGCCAAACAGCGGGAGACTACACCGGGGAGCTGTTTTTT. Residues: CASSQTAGDYTGELFF.

In its sample, this clonotype was seen once. The chain combines TRBV9 with TRBJ1-2; perhaps TRBD1 as D (5 bases). V lost 0 bases and J 8 bases, leaving 11 bases between the germline ends. The CDR3 covers 13 residues. Germline V gene data show CDR1 as SGDLS and CDR2 as YYNGEE. The CDR3 loop reads CASSVAGTRGYTF. In DNA, the CDR3 is TGTGCCAGCAGCGTAGCCGGGACTCGGGGCTACACCTTC.

This clonotype was counted only a few times. The CDR3 nucleotides are TGTGCCAGCAGTTATACCCCGGGAGGGCCGGCCACCGGGGAGCTGTTTTTT. Protein sequence: CASSYTPGGPATGELFF. The rearrangement joins TRBV6-5 to TRBJ2-2; 8 bases line up with TRBD2. With 3 bases clipped from V and 4 bases from J, the junction kept 10 bases outside the gene matches. Germline loops: CDR1 MNHEY, CDR2 SVGAGI. This CDR3 is built from 17 residues.

The CDR3 DNA reads TGTGCCAGCTCACCGACAGGGGGGACCTATGGCTACACCTTC. This gives the protein CASSPTGGTYGYTF. The J gene is TRBJ1-2, the V gene TRBV18; 9 bases agree with TRBD1. The trim removed 3 bases at V and 4 bases at J, leaving 3 bases unmatched. This CDR3 is 14 amino acids long. Germline-derived CDR1 and CDR2 are KGHSH and LQKENI.

This clonotype was counted at least ten times. The chain employs TRBV2 and TRBJ2-2, with D perhaps TRBD2 (6 bases). This CDR3 region has 14 residues. V was clipped by 7 bases and J by 5 bases, with 14 bases between them. Germline CDR1 and CDR2: SNHLY and FYNNEI. The CDR3 spells CASTPGTGTGELFF. The CDR3 DNA is TGTGCCAGCACCCCAGGGACTGGAACCGGGGAGCTGTTTTTT.

The chain employs TRBV20-1 and TRBJ2-7; 9 nucleotides line up with TRBD1. Germline V gives CDR1 DFQATT, CDR2 SNEGSKA (reference sequence). V trimming: 3 bases; J trimming: 6 bases; junction bases outside the gene matches: 12. The CDR3 contains 15 residues. CDR3 residues: CSARNRGLIFGEQYF. The CDR3 DNA reads TGCAGTGCTAGGAACAGGGGGCTTATCTTCGGCGAGCAGTACTTC.

The V call is TRBV6-1, the J call TRBJ2-2; possibly TRBD1 for D (6 bases). Germline V gives CDR1 MNHNS, CDR2 SASEGT. The CDR3 consists of 13 residues. Between the trimmed V and J ends, which lost 3 bases and 8 bases, there was a span of 10 bases. CDR3 in amino acids: CASSDLGTGELFF. The CDR3 DNA reads TGTGCCAGCAGTGACTTAGGGACAGGGGAGCTGTTTTTT.

This rearrangement joins TRBV3-1 to TRBJ2-2; D is unresolved. The CDR3 totals 16 residues. Trimming stripped 7 bases from V and 0 bases from J, with 15 bases between. Germline V gene data show CDR1 as LGHDT and CDR2 as YNNKEL (reference sequence). CDR3: CASTKRAGSNTGELFF. The CDR3 DNA is TGTGCCAGCACCAAAAGAGCAGGCTCGAACACCGGGGAGCTGTTTTTT.

This chain connects TRBV11-2 to TRBJ2-3; the D gene is possibly TRBD2 (5 bases). The germline V gene encodes CDR1 SGHAT and CDR2 FQNNGV. There are 12 residues in the CDR3. The V end lost 4 bases, the J end lost 6 bases, and 8 bases lay between the germline ends. Here the CDR3 reads CASSSQRDTQYF. CDR3 sequence (DNA): TGTGCCAGCAGCTCCCAGCGGGATACGCAGTATTTT.

This clonotype was found many times. The chain is built from TRBV30 and TRBJ2-1; weak D call: TRBD1 (5 bases). With 3 bases removed from V and 4 bases from J, the gap between germline ends came to 10 bases. This CDR3 is built from 13 residues. The germline V gene has CDR1 GTSNPN and CDR2 SVGIG (reference sequence). The CDR3 nucleotides are TGTGCCTGGAGCGAGACAGTATACAATGAGCAGTTCTTC. Its protein is CAWSETVYNEQFF.

This clonotype has only a few counts. The chain links TRBV7-3 to TRBJ1-5; TRBD1 is a possible D gene (5 bases). With 5 bases removed from V and 6 bases from J, the gap between germline ends came to 11 bases. This CDR3 spans 13 amino acids. The germline gives CDR1 SGHTA, CDR2 FQGTGA. As DNA, the CDR3 is TGTGCCAGCAGCCCATGGGGGGGTCAGCCCCAGCATTTT. It specifies CASSPWGGQPQHF.

This clonotype was observed many times. The chain carries TRBV7-8 and TRBJ2-1, with 9 bases aligning to TRBD1. The CDR3 is made up of 13 amino acids. Germline lookup yields CDR1 SGHVS and CDR2 FQNEAQ. Losses at the gene ends were 5 bases for V and 6 bases for J; bases not matched to a gene: 2. In DNA form, the CDR3 reads TGTGCCAGCAGCCGACAGGGGGTCAATGAGCAGTTCTTC. This codes for CASSRQGVNEQFF. Full variable domain (remainder filled in from reference TRBV7-8 and TRBJ2-1): GAGVSQSPRYKVAKRGQDVALRCDPISGHVSLFWYQQALGQGPEFLTYFQNEAQLDKSGLPSDRFFAERPEGSVSTLKIQRTQQEDSAVYLCASSRQGVNEQFFGPGTRLTVL.

The chain links TRBV20-1 to TRBJ2-1; 8 nucleotides agree with TRBD2. V was clipped by 4 bases and J by 6 bases; unmatched bases: 14. The CDR3 contains 16 residues. Germline CDR1 DFQATT, CDR2 SNEGSKA (reference sequence). The CDR3 DNA reads as TGCAGTGCTACGGTAGCGGGACGAGTTTCGGGCAATGAGCAGTTCTTC. This encodes CSATVAGRVSGNEQFF.

The genes are TRBV9 and TRBJ2-2; TRBD1 might be the D (5 bases). This CDR3 comprises 16 residues. Per germline, CDR1 SGDLS and CDR2 YYNGEE. Trimming stripped 0 bases from V and 7 bases from J, with 16 bases between. The CDR3 protein is CASSVGPGHDIGELFF. CDR3 coding DNA: TGTGCCAGCAGCGTAGGACCAGGGCACGACATCGGGGAGCTGTTTTTT. Combining the CDR3 with reference TRBV9 and TRBJ2-2 gives the whole variable domain DSGVTQTPKHLITATGQRVTLRCSPRSGDLSVYWYQQSLDQGLQFLIQYYNGEERAKGNILERFSAQQFPDLHSELNLSSLELGDSALYFCASSVGPGHDIGELFFGEGSRLTVL.

At least ten counts were recorded for this clonotype. The chain joins TRBV7-6 to TRBJ2-7, with 9 bases aligning to TRBD1. V was clipped by 4 bases and J by 2 bases; unmatched bases: 9. CDR1 is SGHVS and CDR2 is FNYEAQ in the germline V gene. The CDR3 consists of 16 residues. For the CDR3, the DNA is TGTGCCAGCAGCTCGGACGGGACAGGGAGACCCTACGAGCAGTACTTC. Translating gives CASSSDGTGRPYEQYF.

This clonotype has more than one count but fewer than ten. The chain links TRBV6-6 to TRBJ1-5; D is unresolved. The germline V and J ends were trimmed by 2 bases and 3 bases, with 11 bases remaining between them. The CDR3 contains 15 residues. The germline CDR1 and CDR2 sequences are MNHNY and SVGAGI (reference sequence). Written as DNA, the CDR3 is TGTGCCAGCAGTTACGGGCCAGCCTACAATCAGCCCCAGCATTTT. Protein: CASSYGPAYNQPQHF.

This clonotype was observed a handful of times. The V call is TRBV10-3, the J call TRBJ1-6; 10 bases match TRBD1. This CDR3 spans 16 amino acids. Germline assignment: CDR1 ENHRY and CDR2 SYGVKD. V shed 0 bases, J shed 10 bases, and the junction held 6 bases outside the gene matches. The CDR3 DNA follows: TGTGCCATCAGTGAGTCGTCGACAGGGGGCGTCTCACCCCTCCACTTT. This translates into CAISESSTGGVSPLHF.

In this sample, this clonotype turned up a few times. DNA for the CDR3: TGTGCCAGCAGTTACTCGGGGGGCAGCCCGGGAGCTTTCTTT. It codes for CASSYSGGSPGAFF. The chain joins TRBV6-5 to TRBJ1-1; D is possibly TRBD1 (6 bases). Germline CDR1 MNHEY, CDR2 SVGAGI. CDR3 length: 14 amino acids. Trimming took 0 bases from V and 10 from J, leaving 15 bases between them.

This clonotype was counted ten times or more. The rearrangement links TRBV4-1 to TRBJ2-4; D may be TRBD1 (5 bases). V lost 4 bases, J lost 12 bases, and 13 bases lay in between. Germline loops: CDR1 MGHRA, CDR2 YSYEKL. The CDR3 contains 12 residues. The CDR3 nucleotides read TGCGCCAGCAGCCCCTCTAGGGGTAGTCAGTACTTC. Translating it yields CASSPSRGSQYF.

CDR3 amino acids: CASSADSGTVTYEQYF. CDR3 in DNA: TGTGCCAGCAGCGCGGATTCCGGGACAGTTACCTACGAGCAGTACTTC. The chain recombines TRBV7-9 with TRBJ2-7; 7 bases fit TRBD1. The trim removed 5 bases at V and 2 bases at J, leaving 12 bases unmatched. The CDR3 covers 16 residues. The germline V gene has CDR1 SEHNR and CDR2 FQNEAQ (reference sequence).

There are many counts of this clonotype. The chain couples TRBV24-1 to TRBJ2-3, with a weak D call TRBD1 (5 bases). V was trimmed by 3 bases and J by 2 bases, leaving 8 bases between them. The CDR3 totals 14 residues. Germline V gene data show CDR1 as KGHDR and CDR2 as SFDVKD. CDR3 protein: CATSDTGITDTQYF. CDR3 sequence (DNA): TGTGCCACCAGTGATACAGGAATCACAGATACGCAGTATTTT.

This clonotype was counted between two and nine times. V is TRBV6-5 and J is TRBJ2-3, with TRBD2 matching 8 bases. V shed 5 bases, J shed 5 bases, and the junction held 9 bases outside the gene matches. The CDR3 runs to 15 residues. The germline gives CDR1 MNHEY, CDR2 SVGAGI. The CDR3 protein is CASSLRAGGQDTQYF. DNA for the CDR3: TGTGCCAGCAGTCTCAGGGCGGGGGGCCAAGATACGCAGTATTTT.

This clonotype was detected many times. V and J are TRBV12-3 or TRBV12-4 and TRBJ2-5, with TRBD1 identical over 7 bases. The CDR3 totals 14 residues. The trim removed 5 bases at V and 1 base at J, leaving 4 bases unmatched. DNA for the CDR3: TGTGCCAGCAGTCTCCGGGACAGCCAAGAGACCCAGTACTTC. This sequence encodes CASSLRDSQETQYF.

This clonotype was observed a few times. This sequence joins TRBV7-2 and TRBJ1-2; D is perhaps TRBD1 (6 bases). V was trimmed by 2 bases and J by 2 bases, leaving 9 bases between them. This CDR3 contains 14 residues. Germline V gene sequence: CDR1 SGHTA, CDR2 FQGNSA. CDR3 loop: CASSLRTVNYGYTF. The CDR3 DNA is TGTGCCAGCAGCTTACGGACAGTAAACTATGGCTACACCTTC.

The chain carries TRBV3-1 and TRBJ2-3; D possibly corresponds to TRBD2 (6 bases). Trimming left V 3 bases short and J 2 bases short, with 18 bases between. The germline V gene encodes CDR1 LGHDT and CDR2 YNNKEL (reference sequence). The CDR3 runs 17 residues. The CDR3 region has the DNA TGTGCCAGCAGCCAGGCGGGACTCCAAAGCTACACAGATACGCAGTATTTT. Translation: CASSQAGLQSYTDTQYF.